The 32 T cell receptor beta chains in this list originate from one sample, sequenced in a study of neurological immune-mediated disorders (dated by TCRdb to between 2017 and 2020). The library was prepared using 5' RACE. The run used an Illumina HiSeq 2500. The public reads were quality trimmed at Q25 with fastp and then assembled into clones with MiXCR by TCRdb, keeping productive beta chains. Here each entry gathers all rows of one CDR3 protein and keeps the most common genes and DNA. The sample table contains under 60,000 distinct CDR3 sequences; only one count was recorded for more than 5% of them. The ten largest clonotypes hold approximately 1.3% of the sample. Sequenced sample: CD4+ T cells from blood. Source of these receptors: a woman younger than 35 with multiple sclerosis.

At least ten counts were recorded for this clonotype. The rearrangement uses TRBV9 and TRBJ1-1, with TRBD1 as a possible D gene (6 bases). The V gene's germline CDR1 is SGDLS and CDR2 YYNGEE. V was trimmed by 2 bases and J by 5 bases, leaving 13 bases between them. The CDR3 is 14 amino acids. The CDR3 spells CASSVLPQGTEAFF. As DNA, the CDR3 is TGTGCCAGCAGCGTCCTCCCCCAGGGGACTGAAGCTTTCTTT.

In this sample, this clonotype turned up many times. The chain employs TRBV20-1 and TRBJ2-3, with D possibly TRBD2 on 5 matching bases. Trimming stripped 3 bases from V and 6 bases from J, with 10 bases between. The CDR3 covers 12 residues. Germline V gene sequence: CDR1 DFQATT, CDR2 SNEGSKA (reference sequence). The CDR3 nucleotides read TGCAGTGCTAGGGGTCGCGGGGATACGCAGTATTTT. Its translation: CSARGRGDTQYF.

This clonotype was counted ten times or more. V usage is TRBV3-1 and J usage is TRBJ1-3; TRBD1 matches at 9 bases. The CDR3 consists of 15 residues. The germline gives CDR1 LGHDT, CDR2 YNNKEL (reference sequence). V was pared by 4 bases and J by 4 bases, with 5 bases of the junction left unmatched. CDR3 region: CASSPQGASGNTIYF. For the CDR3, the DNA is TGTGCCAGCAGCCCACAGGGGGCGTCGGGAAACACCATATATTTT.

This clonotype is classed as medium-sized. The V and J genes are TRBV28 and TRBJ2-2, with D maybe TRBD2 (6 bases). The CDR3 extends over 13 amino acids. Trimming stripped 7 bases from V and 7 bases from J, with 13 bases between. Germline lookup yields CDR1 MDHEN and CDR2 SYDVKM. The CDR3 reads CASNVGGFGELFF. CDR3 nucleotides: TGTGCCAGCAATGTTGGGGGGTTCGGGGAGCTGTTTTTT. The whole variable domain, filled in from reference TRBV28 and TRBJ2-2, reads DVKVTQSSRYLVKRTGEKVFLECVQDMDHENMFWYRQDPGLGLRLIYFSYDVKMKEKGDIPEGYSVSREKKERFSLILESASTNQTSMYLCASNVGGFGELFFGEGSRLTVL.

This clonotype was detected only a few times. The CDR3 loop reads CASSLGPQNTEAFF. As DNA, the CDR3 is TGCGCCAGCAGCTTGGGACCCCAGAACACTGAAGCTTTCTTT. This chain connects TRBV5-1 to TRBJ1-1; D is ambiguous. This CDR3 contains 14 residues. Germline-derived CDR1 and CDR2 are SGHRS and YFSETQ. Deletions cut 0 bases from V and 1 base from J, with 7 bases between.

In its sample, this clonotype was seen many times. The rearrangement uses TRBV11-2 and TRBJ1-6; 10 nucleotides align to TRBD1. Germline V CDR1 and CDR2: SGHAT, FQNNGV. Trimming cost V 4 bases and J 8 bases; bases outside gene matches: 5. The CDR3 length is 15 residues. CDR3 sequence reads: CASSSTGTGDSPLHF. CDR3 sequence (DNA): TGTGCCAGCAGCTCAACCGGGACAGGGGATTCACCCCTCCACTTT.

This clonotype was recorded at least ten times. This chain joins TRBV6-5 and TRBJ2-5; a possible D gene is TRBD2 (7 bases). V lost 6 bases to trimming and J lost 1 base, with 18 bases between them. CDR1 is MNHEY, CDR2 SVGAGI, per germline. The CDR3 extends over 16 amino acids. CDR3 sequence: CASRDRGGNPQETQYF. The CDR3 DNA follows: TGTGCCAGCAGAGATAGGGGGGGAAACCCCCAAGAGACCCAGTACTTC.

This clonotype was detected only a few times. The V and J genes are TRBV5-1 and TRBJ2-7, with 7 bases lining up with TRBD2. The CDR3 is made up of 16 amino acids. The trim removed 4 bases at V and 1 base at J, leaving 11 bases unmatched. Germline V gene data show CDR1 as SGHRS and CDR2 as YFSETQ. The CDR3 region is CASSTWSGVKSYEQYV. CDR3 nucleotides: TGCGCCAGCAGCACATGGAGCGGGGTCAAGTCCTACGAGCAGTACGTC.

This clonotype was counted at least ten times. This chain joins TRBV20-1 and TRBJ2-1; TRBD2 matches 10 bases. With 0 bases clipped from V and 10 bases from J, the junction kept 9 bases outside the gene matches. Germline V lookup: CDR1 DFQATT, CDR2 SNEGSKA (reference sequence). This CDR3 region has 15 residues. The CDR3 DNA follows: TGCAGTGCTAGAGATCGGCTAGCGGGAGACGGCGAGCAGTTCTTC. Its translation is CSARDRLAGDGEQFF.

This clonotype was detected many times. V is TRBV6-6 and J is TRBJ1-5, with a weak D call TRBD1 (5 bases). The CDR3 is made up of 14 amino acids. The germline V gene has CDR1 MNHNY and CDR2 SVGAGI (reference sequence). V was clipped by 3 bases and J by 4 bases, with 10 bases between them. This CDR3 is CASSYQGTNQPQHF. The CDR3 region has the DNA TGTGCCAGCAGTTATCAGGGAACAAATCAGCCCCAGCATTTT.

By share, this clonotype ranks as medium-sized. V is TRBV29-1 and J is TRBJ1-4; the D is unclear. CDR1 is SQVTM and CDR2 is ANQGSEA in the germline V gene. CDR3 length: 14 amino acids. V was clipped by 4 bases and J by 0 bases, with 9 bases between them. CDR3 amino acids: CSVGGPPTNEKLFF. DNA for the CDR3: TGCAGCGTTGGAGGGCCCCCAACTAATGAAAAACTGTTTTTT.

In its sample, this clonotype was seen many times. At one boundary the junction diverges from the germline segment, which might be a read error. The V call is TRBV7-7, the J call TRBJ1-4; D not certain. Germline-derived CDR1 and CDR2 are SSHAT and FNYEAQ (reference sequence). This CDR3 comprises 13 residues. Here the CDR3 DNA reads TGTGCTAGCAGCTTAATTCTAGGTGAAAAACTGTTTTTT. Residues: CASSLILGEKLFF. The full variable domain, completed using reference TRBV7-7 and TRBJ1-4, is GAGVSQSPRYKVTKRGQDVTLRCDPISSHATLYWYQQALGQGPEFLTYFNYEAQPDKSGLPSDRFSAERPEGSISTLTIQRTEQRDSAMYRCASSLILGEKLFFGSGTQLSVL.

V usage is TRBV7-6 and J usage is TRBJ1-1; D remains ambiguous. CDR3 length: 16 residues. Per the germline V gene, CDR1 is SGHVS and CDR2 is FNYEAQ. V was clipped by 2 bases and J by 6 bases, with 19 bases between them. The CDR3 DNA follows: TGTGCCAGCAGCTTATTGAACTCAGATACTAGCGCTGAAGCTTTCTTT. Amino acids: CASSLLNSDTSAEAFF.

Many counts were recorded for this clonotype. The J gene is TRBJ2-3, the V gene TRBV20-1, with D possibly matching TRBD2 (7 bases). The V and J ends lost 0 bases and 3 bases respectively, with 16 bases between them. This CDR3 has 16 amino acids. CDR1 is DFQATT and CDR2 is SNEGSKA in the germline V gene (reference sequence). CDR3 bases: TGCAGTGCTAGAGATCGGAGGGGGGGCCGGACAGATACGCAGTATTTT. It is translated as CSARDRRGGRTDTQYF.

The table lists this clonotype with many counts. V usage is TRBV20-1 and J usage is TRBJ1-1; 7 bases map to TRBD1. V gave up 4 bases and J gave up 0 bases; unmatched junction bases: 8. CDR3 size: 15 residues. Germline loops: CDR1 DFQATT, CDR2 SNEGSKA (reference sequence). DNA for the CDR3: TGCAGTGCTATAGGAAGGGGGCGCGTGAACACTGAAGCTTTCTTT. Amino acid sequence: CSAIGRGRVNTEAFF.

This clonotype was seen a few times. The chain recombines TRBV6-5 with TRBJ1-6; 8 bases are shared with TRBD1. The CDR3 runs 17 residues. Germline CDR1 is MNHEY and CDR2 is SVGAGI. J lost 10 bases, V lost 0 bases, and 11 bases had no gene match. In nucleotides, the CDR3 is TGTGCCAGCAGTTACTCGAGCAGGACAGGGCCTAGGTCACCCCTCCACTTT. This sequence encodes CASSYSSRTGPRSPLHF.

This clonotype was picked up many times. The CDR3, as DNA: TGTGCCAGCAGGTCACCGGGACAGCCACTATCCCGCTACACCTTC. Its protein is CASRSPGQPLSRYTF. This chain uses TRBV6-5 with TRBJ1-2; 7 bases match TRBD1. CDR1 is MNHEY and CDR2 is SVGAGI in the germline V gene. After removal of 6 bases from V and 9 bases from J, the junction contained 16 bases not matched to a gene. The CDR3 has 15 amino acids.

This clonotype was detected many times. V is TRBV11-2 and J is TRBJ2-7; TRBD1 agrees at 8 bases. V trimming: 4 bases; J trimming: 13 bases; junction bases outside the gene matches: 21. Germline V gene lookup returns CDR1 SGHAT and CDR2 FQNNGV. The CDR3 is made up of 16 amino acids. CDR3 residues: CASSSHSPGGFPRYYV. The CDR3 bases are TGTGCCAGCAGCTCGCATAGCCCAGGGGGCTTTCCCCGGTATTACGTC.

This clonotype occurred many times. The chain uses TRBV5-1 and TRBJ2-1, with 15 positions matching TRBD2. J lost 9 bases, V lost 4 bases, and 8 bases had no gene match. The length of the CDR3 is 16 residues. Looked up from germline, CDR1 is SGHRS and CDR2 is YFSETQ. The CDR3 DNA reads TGCGCCAGCAGCCCCCTCGGGACTAGCGGGGGGACTGAGCAGTTCTTC. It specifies CASSPLGTSGGTEQFF.

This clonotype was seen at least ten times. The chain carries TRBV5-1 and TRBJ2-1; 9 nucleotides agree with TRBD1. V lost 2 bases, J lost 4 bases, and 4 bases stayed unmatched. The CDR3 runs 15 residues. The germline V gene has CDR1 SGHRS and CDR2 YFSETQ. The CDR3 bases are TGCGCCAGCAGCTTAGCCGGGACAGGGTACAATGAGCAGTTCTTC. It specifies CASSLAGTGYNEQFF.

The CDR3 nucleotides read TGTGCCAGCAGCTTAGGCTTGATTGTCTACAATGAGCAGTTCTTC. This translates into CASSLGLIVYNEQFF. The chain recombines TRBV11-3 with TRBJ2-1; no definite D call. Germline CDR1 reads SGHNT; CDR2 reads YENEEA. CDR3 size: 15 residues. The V end lost 1 base, the J end lost 3 bases, and 10 bases lay between the germline ends.

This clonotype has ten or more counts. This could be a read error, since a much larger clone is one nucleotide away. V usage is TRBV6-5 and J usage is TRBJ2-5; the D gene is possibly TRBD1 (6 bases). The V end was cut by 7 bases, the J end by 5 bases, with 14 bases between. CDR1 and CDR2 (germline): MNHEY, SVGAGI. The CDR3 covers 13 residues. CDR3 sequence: CASNSTQGETQYF. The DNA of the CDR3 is TGTGCCAGCAATTCCACGCAGGGGGAGACCCAGTACTTC.

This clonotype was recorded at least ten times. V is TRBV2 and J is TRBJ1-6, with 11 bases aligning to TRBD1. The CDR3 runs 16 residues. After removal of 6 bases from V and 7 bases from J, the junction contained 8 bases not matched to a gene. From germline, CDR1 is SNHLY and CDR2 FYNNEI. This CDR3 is CASSGDRDRGNSPLHF. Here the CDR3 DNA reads TGTGCCAGCAGCGGGGACCGGGACAGGGGGAATTCACCCCTCCACTTT.

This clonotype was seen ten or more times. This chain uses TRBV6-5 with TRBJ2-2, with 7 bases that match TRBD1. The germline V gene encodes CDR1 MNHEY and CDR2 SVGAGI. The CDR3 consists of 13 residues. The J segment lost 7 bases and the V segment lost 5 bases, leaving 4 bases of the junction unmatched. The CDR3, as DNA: TGTGCCAGCAGTCGACAGGGCGGCGGGGAGCTGTTTTTT. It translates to CASSRQGGGELFF.

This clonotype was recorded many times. This chain's CDR3 is CASRSTGIYTF. In DNA form, the CDR3 reads TGTGCCAGCAGGTCTACAGGGATCTACACCTTC. This sequence joins TRBV3-1 and TRBJ1-2; D may be TRBD1 (6 bases). Trimming left V 6 bases short and J 10 bases short, with 12 bases between. The CDR3 has 11 residues. Germline-derived CDR1 and CDR2 are LGHDT and YNNKEL (reference sequence).

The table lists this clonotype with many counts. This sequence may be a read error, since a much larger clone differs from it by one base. CDR3 sequence reads: CASSLVARTNTGELFF. CDR3 DNA sequence: TGTGCCAGCAGCTTAGTTGCGAGAACGAACACCGGGGAGCTGTTTTTT. The chain joins TRBV7-8 to TRBJ2-2; D ambiguous. The CDR3 runs 16 residues. V was clipped by 1 base and J by 0 bases, with 9 bases between them. Germline V gives CDR1 SGHVS, CDR2 FQNEAQ.

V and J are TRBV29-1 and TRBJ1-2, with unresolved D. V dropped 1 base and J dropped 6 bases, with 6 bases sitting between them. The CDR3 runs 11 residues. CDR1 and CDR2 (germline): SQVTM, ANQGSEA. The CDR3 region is CSVEGRNGYTF. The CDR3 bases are TGCAGCGTTGAAGGGCGGAATGGCTACACCTTC.

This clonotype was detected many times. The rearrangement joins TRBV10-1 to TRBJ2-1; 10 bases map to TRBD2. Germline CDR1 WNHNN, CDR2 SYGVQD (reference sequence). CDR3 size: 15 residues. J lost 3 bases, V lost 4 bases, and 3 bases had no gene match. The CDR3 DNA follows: TGCGCCAGCAGTGGGACTAGCGGACGCTACAATGAGCAGTTCTTC. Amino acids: CASSGTSGRYNEQFF.

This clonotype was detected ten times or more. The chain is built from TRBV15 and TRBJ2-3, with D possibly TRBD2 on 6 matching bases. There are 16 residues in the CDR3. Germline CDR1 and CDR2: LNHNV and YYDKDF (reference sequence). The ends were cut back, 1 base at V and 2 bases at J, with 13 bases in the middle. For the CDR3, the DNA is TGTGCCACCAGCAGAGTCGTCGGGGGTAACACAGATACGCAGTATTTT. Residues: CATSRVVGGNTDTQYF.

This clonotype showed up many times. The CDR3 region is CASISGSTDTQYF. CDR3 nucleotide sequence: TGCGCCAGCATAAGCGGGAGCACAGATACGCAGTATTTT. This sequence joins TRBV10-2 and TRBJ2-3; tentative D call: TRBD2 (6 bases). Germline assignment: CDR1 WSHSY and CDR2 SAAADI. This CDR3 has 13 residues. Trimming took off 7 bases at V and 0 bases at J, with 8 bases between the two ends.

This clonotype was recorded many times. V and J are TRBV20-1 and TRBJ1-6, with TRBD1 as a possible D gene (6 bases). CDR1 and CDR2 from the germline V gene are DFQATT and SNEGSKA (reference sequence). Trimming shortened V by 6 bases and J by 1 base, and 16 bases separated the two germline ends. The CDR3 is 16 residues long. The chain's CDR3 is CSARPPGVSYNSPLHF. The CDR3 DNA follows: TGCAGTGCGAGGCCGCCAGGGGTGTCCTATAATTCACCCCTCCACTTT.

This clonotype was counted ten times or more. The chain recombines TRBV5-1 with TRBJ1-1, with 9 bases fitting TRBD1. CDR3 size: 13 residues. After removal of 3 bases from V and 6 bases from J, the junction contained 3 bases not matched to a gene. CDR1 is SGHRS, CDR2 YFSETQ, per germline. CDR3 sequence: CASSWRQGAEAFF. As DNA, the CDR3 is TGCGCCAGCAGCTGGCGACAGGGGGCTGAAGCTTTCTTT.